A single sample gave rise to the 2 T cell receptor beta chains below, sequenced in a study of cytomegalovirus exposure and HLA in healthy donors. Primers included in the PCR were 60 Vbeta and 13 Jbeta primers. Sequenced by immunoSEQ multiplex PCR; TCRdb stores in-frame clones only, minus some. The sample records some 98,000 clones, over 80% being singletons. Sample: PBMCs. All receptors come from a female donor in good health and CMV-seropositive.

The genes are TRBV28 and TRBJ2-5; 9 bases match TRBD2. The ends lost 3 bases at V and 1 base at J; junction bases unmatched: 12. The CDR3 extends over 18 amino acids. The germline V gene has CDR1 MDHEN and CDR2 SYDVKM. The chain's CDR3 is CASSFAGASGTTQETQYF. The CDR3, as DNA: TGTGCCAGCAGTTTCGCAGGCGCTAGCGGGACCACCCAAGAGACCCAGTACTTC.

In this sample, this clone turned up a few times. J is TRBJ2-3 and V is TRBV6-1; D unresolved. V lost 7 bases and J lost 2, with 13 bases in between. Germline CDR1 reads MNHNS; CDR2 reads SASEGT. This CDR3 is built from 14 residues. CDR3 amino acids: CASTYGGDTDTQYF. For the CDR3, the DNA is TGTGCCAGCACTTACGGTGGAGACACAGATACGCAGTATTTT.